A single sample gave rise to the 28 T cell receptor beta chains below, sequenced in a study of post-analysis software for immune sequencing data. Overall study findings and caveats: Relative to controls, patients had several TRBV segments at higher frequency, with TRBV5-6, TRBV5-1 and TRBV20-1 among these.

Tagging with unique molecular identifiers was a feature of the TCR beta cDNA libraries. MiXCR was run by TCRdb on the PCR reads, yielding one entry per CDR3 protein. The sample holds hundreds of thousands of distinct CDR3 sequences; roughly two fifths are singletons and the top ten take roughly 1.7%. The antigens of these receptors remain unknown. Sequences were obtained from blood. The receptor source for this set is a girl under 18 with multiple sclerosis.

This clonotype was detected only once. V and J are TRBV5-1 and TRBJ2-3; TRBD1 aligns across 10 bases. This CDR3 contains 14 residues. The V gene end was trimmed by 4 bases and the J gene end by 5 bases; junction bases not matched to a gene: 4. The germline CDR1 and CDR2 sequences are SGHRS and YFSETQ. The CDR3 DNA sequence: TGCGCCAGCAGCGGGACAGGGGAAGGAGATACGCAGTATTTT. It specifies CASSGTGEGDTQYF.

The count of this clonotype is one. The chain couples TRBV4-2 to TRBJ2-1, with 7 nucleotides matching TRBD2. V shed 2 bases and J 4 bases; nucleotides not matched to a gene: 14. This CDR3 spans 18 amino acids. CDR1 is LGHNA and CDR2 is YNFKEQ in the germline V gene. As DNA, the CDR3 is TGTGCCAGCAGCCAACCTTCGAGGGAGGGCCGAGATTACAATGAGCAGTTCTTC. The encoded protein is CASSQPSREGRDYNEQFF.

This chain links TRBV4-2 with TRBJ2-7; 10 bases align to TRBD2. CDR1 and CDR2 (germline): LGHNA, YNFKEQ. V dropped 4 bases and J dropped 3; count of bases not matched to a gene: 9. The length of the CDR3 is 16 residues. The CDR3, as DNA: TGTGCCAGCAGCCCAAAGCTAGCGGGAGTTTACTACGAGCAGTACTTC. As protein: CASSPKLAGVYYEQYF.

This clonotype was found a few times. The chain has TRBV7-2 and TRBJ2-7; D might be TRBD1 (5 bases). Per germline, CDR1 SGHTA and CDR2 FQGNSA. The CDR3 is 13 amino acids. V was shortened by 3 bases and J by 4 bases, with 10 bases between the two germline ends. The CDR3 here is CASSLDTEYEQYF. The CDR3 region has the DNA TGTGCCAGCAGCTTGGACACAGAATACGAGCAGTACTTC.

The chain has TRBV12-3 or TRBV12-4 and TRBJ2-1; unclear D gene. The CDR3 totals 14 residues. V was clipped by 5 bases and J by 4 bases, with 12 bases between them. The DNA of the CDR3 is TGTGCCAGCAGTCCGGACGGAATTTACAATGAGCAGTTCTTC. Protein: CASSPDGIYNEQFF.

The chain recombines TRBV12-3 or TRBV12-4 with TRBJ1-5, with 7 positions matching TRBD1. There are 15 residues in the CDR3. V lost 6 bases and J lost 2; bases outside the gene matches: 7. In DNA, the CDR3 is TGTGCCAGCAGACAGACAGGGACGGGCAATCAGCCCCAGCATTTT. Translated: CASRQTGTGNQPQHF.

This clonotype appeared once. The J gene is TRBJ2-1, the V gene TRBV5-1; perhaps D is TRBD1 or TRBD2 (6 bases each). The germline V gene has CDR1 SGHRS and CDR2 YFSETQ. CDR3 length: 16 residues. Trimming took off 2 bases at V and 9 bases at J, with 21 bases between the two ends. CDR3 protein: CASSFEGGSPRGEQFF. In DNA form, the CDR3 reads TGCGCCAGCAGCTTCGAGGGGGGCAGCCCTCGGGGTGAGCAGTTCTTC.

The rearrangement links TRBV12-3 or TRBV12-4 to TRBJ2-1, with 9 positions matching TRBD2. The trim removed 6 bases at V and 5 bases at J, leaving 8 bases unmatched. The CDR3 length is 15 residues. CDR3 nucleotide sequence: TGTGCCAGCAGCTCTAGACTAGCGGCTGACAATGAGCAGTTCTTC. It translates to CASSSRLAADNEQFF.

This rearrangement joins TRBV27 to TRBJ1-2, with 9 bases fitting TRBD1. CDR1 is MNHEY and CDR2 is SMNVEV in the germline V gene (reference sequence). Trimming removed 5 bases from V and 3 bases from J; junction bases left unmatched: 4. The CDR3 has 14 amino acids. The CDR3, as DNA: TGTGCCAGCAGTAAGACAGGGGGGGACTATGGCTACACCTTC. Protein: CASSKTGGDYGYTF.

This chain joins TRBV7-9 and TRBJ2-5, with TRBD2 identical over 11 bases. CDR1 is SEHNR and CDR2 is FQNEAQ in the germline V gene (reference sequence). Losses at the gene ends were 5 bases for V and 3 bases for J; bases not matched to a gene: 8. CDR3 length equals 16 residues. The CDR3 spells CASSRELAGVEETQYF. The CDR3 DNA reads TGTGCCAGCAGCAGGGAACTAGCGGGAGTTGAAGAGACCCAGTACTTC.

CDR3 region: CASSRDLYRAFGGNEQFF. The CDR3 region has the DNA TGCGCCAGCAGCAGAGATCTATACCGGGCCTTCGGAGGGAATGAGCAGTTCTTC. V is TRBV4-1 and J is TRBJ2-1, with D perhaps TRBD2 (6 bases). The CDR3 length is 18 residues. Germline loops: CDR1 MGHRA, CDR2 YSYEKL. V was clipped by 5 bases and J by 7 bases, with 27 bases between them.

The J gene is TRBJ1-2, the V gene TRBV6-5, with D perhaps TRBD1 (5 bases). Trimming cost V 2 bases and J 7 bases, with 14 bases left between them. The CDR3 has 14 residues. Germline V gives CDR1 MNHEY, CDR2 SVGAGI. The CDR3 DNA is TGTGCCAGCAGTTACACTCCGCGGGGCTGTGGCTACACCTTC. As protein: CASSYTPRGCGYTF.

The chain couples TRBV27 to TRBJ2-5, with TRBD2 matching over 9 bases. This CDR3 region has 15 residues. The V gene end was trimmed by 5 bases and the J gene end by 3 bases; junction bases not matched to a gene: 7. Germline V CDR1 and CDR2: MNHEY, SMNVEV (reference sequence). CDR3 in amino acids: CASSHYLAGKETQYF. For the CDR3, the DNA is TGTGCCAGCAGTCACTATCTAGCGGGGAAAGAGACCCAGTACTTC.

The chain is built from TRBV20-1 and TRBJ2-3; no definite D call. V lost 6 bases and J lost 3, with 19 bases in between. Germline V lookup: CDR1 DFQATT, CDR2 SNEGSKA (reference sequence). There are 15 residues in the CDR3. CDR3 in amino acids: CSASPRASGTDTQYF. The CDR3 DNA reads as TGCAGTGCCTCGCCCCGCGCCAGTGGAACAGATACGCAGTATTTT.

The CDR3 DNA reads as TGCAGTGTCCCACTTAGCGTCGGCAATGAGCAGTTCTTC. It is translated as CSVPLSVGNEQFF. This chain links TRBV20-1 with TRBJ2-1, with D perhaps matching TRBD2 (5 bases). V was cut by 7 bases and J by 6 bases, with 16 bases left in between. Germline CDR1 and CDR2: DFQATT and SNEGSKA (reference sequence). This CDR3 has 13 residues.

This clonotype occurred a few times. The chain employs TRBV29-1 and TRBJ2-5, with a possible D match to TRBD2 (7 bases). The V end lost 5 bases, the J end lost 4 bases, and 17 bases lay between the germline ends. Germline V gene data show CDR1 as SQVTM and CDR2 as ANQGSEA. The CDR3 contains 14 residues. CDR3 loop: CSVFPRGGPETQYF. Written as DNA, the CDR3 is TGCAGCGTTTTCCCTAGGGGGGGACCAGAGACCCAGTACTTC.

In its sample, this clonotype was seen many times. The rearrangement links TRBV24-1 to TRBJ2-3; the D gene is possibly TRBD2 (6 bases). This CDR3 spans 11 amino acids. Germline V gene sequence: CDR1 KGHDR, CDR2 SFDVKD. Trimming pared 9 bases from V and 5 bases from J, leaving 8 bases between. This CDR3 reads CATSEGDTQYF. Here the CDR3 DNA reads TGTGCCACCTCGGAGGGAGATACGCAGTATTTT.

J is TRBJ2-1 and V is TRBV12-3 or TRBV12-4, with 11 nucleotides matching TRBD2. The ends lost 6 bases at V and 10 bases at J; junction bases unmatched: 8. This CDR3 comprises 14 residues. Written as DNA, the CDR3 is TGTGCCAGCAGACCACTAGCGGGAGCCGGAGAGCAGTTCTTC. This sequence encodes CASRPLAGAGEQFF.

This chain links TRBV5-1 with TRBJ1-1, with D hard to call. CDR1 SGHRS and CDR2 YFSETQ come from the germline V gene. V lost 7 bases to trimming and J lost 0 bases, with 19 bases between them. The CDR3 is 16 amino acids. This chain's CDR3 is CASSPRAGGVNTEAFF. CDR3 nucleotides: TGCGCCAGCTCTCCGAGGGCAGGTGGGGTGAACACTGAAGCTTTCTTT.

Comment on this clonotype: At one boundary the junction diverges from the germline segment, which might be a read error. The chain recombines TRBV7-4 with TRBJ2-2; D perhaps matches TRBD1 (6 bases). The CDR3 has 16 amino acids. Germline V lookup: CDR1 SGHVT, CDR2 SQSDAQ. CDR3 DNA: TGTGCCAGTAGCTTAGGGGGTAGTGGTACCACCGGGGAGCTGTTTTTT. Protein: CASSLGGSGTTGELFF. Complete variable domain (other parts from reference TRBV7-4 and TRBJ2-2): GAGVSQSPRYKVAKRGRDVALRCDSISGHVTLYWYRQTLGQGSEVLTYSQSDAQRDKSGRPSGRFSAERPERSVSTLKIQRTEQGDSAVYLCASSLGGSGTTGELFFGEGSRLTVL.

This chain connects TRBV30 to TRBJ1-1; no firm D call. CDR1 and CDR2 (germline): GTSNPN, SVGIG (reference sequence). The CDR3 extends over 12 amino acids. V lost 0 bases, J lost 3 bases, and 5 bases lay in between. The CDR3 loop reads CAWSVTYTEAFF. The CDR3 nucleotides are TGTGCCTGGAGTGTTACATACACTGAAGCTTTCTTT.

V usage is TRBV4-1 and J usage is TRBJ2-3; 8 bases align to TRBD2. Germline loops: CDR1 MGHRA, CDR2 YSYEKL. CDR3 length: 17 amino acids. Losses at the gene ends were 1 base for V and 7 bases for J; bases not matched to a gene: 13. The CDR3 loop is CASSQGPQRETRNTQYF. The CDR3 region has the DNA TGCGCCAGCAGCCAAGGGCCCCAGCGGGAGACGCGGAATACGCAGTATTTT.

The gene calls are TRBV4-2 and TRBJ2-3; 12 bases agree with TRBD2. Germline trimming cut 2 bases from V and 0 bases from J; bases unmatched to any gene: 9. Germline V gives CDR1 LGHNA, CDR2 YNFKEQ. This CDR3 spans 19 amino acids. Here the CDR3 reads CASSQRRLAGGRSTDTQYF. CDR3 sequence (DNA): TGTGCCAGCAGCCAAAGGCGCCTAGCGGGGGGGCGAAGCACAGATACGCAGTATTTT.

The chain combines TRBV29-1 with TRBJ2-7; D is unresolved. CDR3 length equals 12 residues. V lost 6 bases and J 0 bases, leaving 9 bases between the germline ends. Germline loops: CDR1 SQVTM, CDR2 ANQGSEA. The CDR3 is CSVVSDSYEQYF. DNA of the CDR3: TGCAGCGTGGTCTCAGACTCCTACGAGCAGTACTTC.

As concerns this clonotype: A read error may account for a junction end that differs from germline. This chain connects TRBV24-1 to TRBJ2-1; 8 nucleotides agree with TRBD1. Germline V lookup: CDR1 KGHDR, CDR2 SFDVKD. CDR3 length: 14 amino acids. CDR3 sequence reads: CTTSDPTGVDEQFF. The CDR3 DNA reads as TGTACCACCAGTGATCCGACAGGGGTTGATGAGCAGTTCTTC.

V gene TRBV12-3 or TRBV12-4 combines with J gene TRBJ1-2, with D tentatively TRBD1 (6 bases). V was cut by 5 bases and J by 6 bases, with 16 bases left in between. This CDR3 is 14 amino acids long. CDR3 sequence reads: CASSERQNRDGYTF. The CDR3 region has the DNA TGTGCCAGCAGTGAACGTCAGAACAGGGATGGCTACACCTTC.

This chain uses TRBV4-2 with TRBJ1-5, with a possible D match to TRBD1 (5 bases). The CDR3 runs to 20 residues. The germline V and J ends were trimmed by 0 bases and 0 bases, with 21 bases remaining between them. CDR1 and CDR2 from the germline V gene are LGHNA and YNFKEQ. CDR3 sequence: CASSQDRGGEKIYSNQPQHF. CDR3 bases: TGTGCCAGCAGCCAAGATCGCGGGGGAGAAAAAATTTATAGCAATCAGCCCCAGCATTTT.

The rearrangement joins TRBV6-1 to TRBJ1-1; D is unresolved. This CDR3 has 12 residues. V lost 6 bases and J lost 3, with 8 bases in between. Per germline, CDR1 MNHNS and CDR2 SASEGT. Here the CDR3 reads CASRGGYTEAFF. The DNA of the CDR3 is TGTGCCAGCAGGGGCGGGTACACTGAAGCTTTCTTT.